This T cell receptor (beta chain) was retrieved from a study of blood T cell repertoires in COVID-19. The authors' processing: Amplification from reference gene primers served as the basis for estimated nucleated cell counts. Here immunoSEQ multiplex PCR was the method, and the copy in TCRdb shows in-frame clones only, minus some. V and J calls and clone size are copied from that table; D and trimming were computed from the DNA. The sample has 220,000 or so clones, about 80% seen once. About this clone: At the DNA level, this CDR3 is encoded by other sequences in the same sample as well.

Germline V lookup: CDR1 SNHLY, CDR2 FYNNEI. This CDR3 has 14 residues. The J segment lost 1 base and the V segment lost 10 bases, leaving 8 bases of the junction unmatched. The receptor was derived from a woman in her 40s with acute COVID-19. The chain combines TRBV2 with TRBJ2-5; 8 nucleotides agree with TRBD1. The sequenced sample was PBMCs or T cells enriched from blood (not recorded which). The CDR3 here is CANKLDRGQETQYF. In DNA, the CDR3 is TGTGCCAACAAGCTCGACAGGGGCCAAGAGACCCAGTACTTC.